Listed below are T cell receptor beta chains from one sample, sequenced in a study of T cell responses to AZD1222 COVID-19 vaccine. Sequencing used immunoSEQ multiplex PCR; TCRdb keeps in-frame clones, though not all of them. The sample has more than 150,000 clones, approximately 94% seen once. This specimen consisted of peripheral blood, obtained 28 days after the second AZD1222 dose. The receptors derive from an adult who received the AZD1222 COVID-19 vaccine. Both conserved end residues are part of each CDR3. Clone size is shown for a subset of rows, as once, few, many or a class of expanded clone.

TRBV6-1,once,TRBJ2-7,CASSDEGQGGPSYEQYF
TRBV4-1,few,TRBJ1-1,CASSVTTGVGDTEAFF
TRBV5-5,once,TRBJ2-3,CASSLTSGIADTQYF
TRBV19,.,TRBJ2-1,CASSIVGGSSYNEQFF
TRBV5-5,.,TRBJ1-1,CASSFSVNTEAFF
TRBV5-4,.,TRBJ2-7,CASSLELSPLTSEQYF
TRBV30,once,TRBJ1-5,CAWSIGGIQPQHF
TRBV30,.,TRBJ2-1,CAWGRMATRNEQFF
TRBV12-3/TRBV12-4,.,TRBJ2-5,CASSQTGLQYF
TRBV11-2,.,TRBJ1-3,CASSIGQGSGNTIYF
TRBV4-3,.,TRBJ2-3,CASSQDKVTLGTDTQYF
TRBV13,.,TRBJ2-2,CASSLARLGGDTGELFF
TRBV5-8,.,TRBJ1-2,CASSQGQGAFYGYTF
TRBV5-1,.,TRBJ1-2,CASSLGTGRDDGYTF
TRBV5-1,.,TRBJ1-1,CASSPGTGANTEAFF
TRBV28,.,TRBJ2-1,CASSSTVWALYLEQFF
TRBV28,.,TRBJ2-5,CASSSRYLAGGRETQYF
TRBV29-1,.,TRBJ2-1,CSAGQQNYNEQFF
TRBV7-2,.,TRBJ2-3,CASSPTGTSLSDTQYF
TRBV3-1/TRBV3-2,.,TRBJ1-1,CASSQEGWTGRTEAFF
TRBV24-1,.,TRBJ2-1,CATRSGRQRNEQFF
TRBV2,.,TRBJ1-1,CASSGTAALEAFF
TRBV11-3,.,TRBJ2-1,CASSFQYSSYNEQFF
TRBV5-1,.,TRBJ1-4,CASSLGVGGVNEKLFF
TRBV28,.,TRBJ2-3,CASSLPPYRGIADTQYF
TRBV5-1,.,TRBJ1-5,CASSMDRGTPQHF